The 10 T cell receptor beta chains in this list originate from one sample, sequenced in a study of beta chain features in type 1 diabetes. Expressed TCRB transcripts got sequenced, as all isolated RNA was reverse transcribed. Profiling relied on immunoSEQ multiplex PCR, and the TCRdb table lists in-frame clones only, not all of them. There are approximately 600,000 clones in the sample; 9.5% to 15% occur only once, and 0.095% to 0.15% lies in the top ten. Notes on the study in general: Moderate yet significant TCRB CDR3 shortening was seen in Type 1 diabetes patients in all four CD4+ subsets.

Their recognized antigens are unknown. The sequenced material came from naive CD4+ T cells from blood. The receptors derive from a man aged 25 to 40 with type 1 diabetes.

The sample holds a few counts of this clone. V usage is TRBV6-6 and J usage is TRBJ1-4; no reliable D call. Trimming removed 6 bases from V and 6 bases from J, with 8 bases in between. The germline CDR1 and CDR2 sequences are MNHNY and SVGAGI (reference sequence). The CDR3 covers 12 residues. CDR3 sequence reads: CASSTPDEKLFF. CDR3 sequence (DNA): TGTGCCAGCAGCACACCCGATGAAAAACTGTTTTTT.

On this clone itself: Other DNA sequences within the sample encode an identical CDR3. This rearrangement joins TRBV7-2 to TRBJ2-7, with 10 positions matching TRBD1. The CDR3 consists of 14 residues. The germline gives CDR1 SGHTA, CDR2 FQGNSA. With V trimmed by 4 bases and J by 3 bases, 3 bases remained unmatched. The CDR3 coding sequence is TGTGCCAGCAGCTCTCGGACAGGGGGCTACGAGCAGTACTTC. Encoded protein: CASSSRTGGYEQYF.

This chain links TRBV19 with TRBJ2-1, with D unclear. Trimming removed 10 bases from V and 4 bases from J, with 29 bases in between. This CDR3 comprises 18 residues. Germline loops: CDR1 LNHDA, CDR2 SQIVND (reference sequence). The CDR3 DNA reads as TGTGCCACCTCAGTGTCAGGAAGACCAAATTACATGTACAATGAGCAGTTCTTC. Its protein product is CATSVSGRPNYMYNEQFF.

The CDR3 loop is CASSNLDSVYGYTF. DNA of the CDR3: TGTGCCAGCAGCAACTTGGACTCCGTCTATGGCTACACCTTC. The chain is built from TRBV11-2 and TRBJ1-2; no clear D. Trimming took off 5 bases at V and 4 bases at J, with 14 bases between the two ends. Germline V lookup: CDR1 SGHAT, CDR2 FQNNGV. CDR3 size: 14 residues.

This clone came up a few times. The chain employs TRBV9 and TRBJ1-6; D is possibly TRBD1 (6 bases). The germline gives CDR1 SGDLS, CDR2 YYNGEE. The CDR3 loop spans 15 amino acids. Between the trimmed V and J ends, which lost 3 bases and 6 bases, there was a span of 13 bases. The CDR3 spells CASSARGGGNSPLHF. In nucleotides, the CDR3 is TGTGCCAGCAGCGCCAGGGGAGGTGGTAATTCACCCCTCCACTTT.

There are a few counts of this clone. The chain couples TRBV4-3 to TRBJ1-4; 7 bases fit TRBD1. This CDR3 has 15 amino acids. Per the germline V gene, CDR1 is LGHNA and CDR2 is YSLEER. V was pared by 1 base and J by 5 bases, with 4 bases of the junction left unmatched. As DNA, the CDR3 is TGCGCCAGCAGCCAAGGACAGGGTCGAAATGAAAAACTGTTTTTT. Protein: CASSQGQGRNEKLFF.

This clone turned up a few times. The CDR3 DNA is TGTGCCAGCAGCTTTGGAGAGTATCAGCCCCAGCATTTT. Protein: CASSFGEYQPQHF. The gene calls are TRBV7-3 and TRBJ1-5; no definite D call. The CDR3 consists of 13 residues. CDR1 and CDR2 from the germline V gene are SGHTA and FQGTGA. V was cut by 3 bases and J by 5 bases, with 8 bases left in between.

This clone was observed a few times. CDR3 residues: CASSITGDYGYTF. CDR3 coding DNA: TGTGCCAGTAGTATTACAGGGGACTATGGCTACACCTTC. The chain links TRBV19 to TRBJ1-2; TRBD1 matches at 7 bases. Looked up from germline, CDR1 is LNHDA and CDR2 is SQIVND (reference sequence). The V and J ends lost 3 bases and 3 bases, in that order; junction bases with no gene match: 1. The CDR3 has 13 residues.

V and J are TRBV28 and TRBJ1-5; 8 positions match TRBD1. This CDR3 has 12 amino acids. From germline, CDR1 is MDHEN and CDR2 SYDVKM. The J segment lost 7 bases and the V segment lost 5 bases, leaving 1 base of the junction unmatched. Here the CDR3 reads CASSQGAQPQHF. CDR3 coding DNA: TGTGCCAGCAGTCAGGGGGCCCAGCCCCAGCATTTT. The variable domain in full, completed from reference TRBV28 and TRBJ1-5, reads DVKVTQSSRYLVKRTGEKVFLECVQDMDHENMFWYRQDPGLGLRLIYFSYDVKMKEKGDIPEGYSVSREKKERFSLILESASTNQTSMYLCASSQGAQPQHFGDGTRLSIL.

This clone was observed a few times. This chain's CDR3 is CASSLEQTQAQQQYF. The CDR3 nucleotides read TGCGCCAGCAGCTTGGAACAGACCCAAGCACAGCAGCAGTACTTC. This chain connects TRBV5-1 to TRBJ2-7; D gene uncertain. V lost 0 bases to trimming and J lost 8 bases, with 18 bases between them. This CDR3 has 15 residues. Germline CDR1 reads SGHRS; CDR2 reads YFSETQ.